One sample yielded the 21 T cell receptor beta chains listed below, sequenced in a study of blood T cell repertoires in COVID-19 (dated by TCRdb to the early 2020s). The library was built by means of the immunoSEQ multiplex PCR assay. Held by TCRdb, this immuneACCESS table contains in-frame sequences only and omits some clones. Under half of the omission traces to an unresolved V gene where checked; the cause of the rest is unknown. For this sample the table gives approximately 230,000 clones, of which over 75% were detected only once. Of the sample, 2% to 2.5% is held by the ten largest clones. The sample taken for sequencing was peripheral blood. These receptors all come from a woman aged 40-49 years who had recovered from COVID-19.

The CDR3 here is CASSIAAGMAYEQYF. The CDR3 bases are TGTGCCAGTAGTATAGCAGCAGGGATGGCCTACGAGCAGTACTTC. The chain is built from TRBV19 and TRBJ2-7, with D possibly matching TRBD1 (5 bases). The germline V gene encodes CDR1 LNHDA and CDR2 SQIVND (reference sequence). The V gene lost 1 base and the J gene lost 2 bases, with 12 bases spanning the gap. This CDR3 is built from 15 residues. The entire variable domain, with the rest obtained from reference TRBV19 and TRBJ2-7, is as follows: DGGITQSPKYLFRKEGQNVTLSCEQNLNHDAMYWYRQDPGQGLRLIYYSQIVNDFQKGDIAEGYSVSREKKESFPLTVTSAQKNPTAFYLCASSIAAGMAYEQYFGPGTRLTVT.

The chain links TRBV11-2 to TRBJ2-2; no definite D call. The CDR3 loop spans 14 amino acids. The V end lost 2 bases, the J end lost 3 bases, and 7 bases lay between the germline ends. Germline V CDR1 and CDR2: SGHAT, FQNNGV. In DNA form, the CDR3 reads TGTGCCAGCAGCTTAACACAGCACACCGGGGAGCTGTTTTTT. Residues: CASSLTQHTGELFF.

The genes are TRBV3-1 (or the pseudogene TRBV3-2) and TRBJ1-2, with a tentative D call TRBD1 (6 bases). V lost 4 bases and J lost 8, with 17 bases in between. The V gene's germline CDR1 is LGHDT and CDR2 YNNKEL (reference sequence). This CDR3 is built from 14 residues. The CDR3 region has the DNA TGTGCCAGCAGCCCCCGGGGGGGGGCGAAAGGCTACACCTTC. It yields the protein CASSPRGGAKGYTF.

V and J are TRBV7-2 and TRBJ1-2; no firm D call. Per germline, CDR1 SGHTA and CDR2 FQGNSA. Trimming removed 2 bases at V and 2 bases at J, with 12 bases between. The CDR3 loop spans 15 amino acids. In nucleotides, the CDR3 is TGTGCCAGCAGCTTAAGGATCGGAGGGAACTATGGCTACACCTTC. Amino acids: CASSLRIGGNYGYTF.

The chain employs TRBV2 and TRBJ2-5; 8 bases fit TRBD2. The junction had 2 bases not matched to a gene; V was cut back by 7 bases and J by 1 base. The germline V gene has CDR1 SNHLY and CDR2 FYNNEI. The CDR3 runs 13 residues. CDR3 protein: CASIGGAQETQYF. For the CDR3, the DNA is TGTGCCAGCATCGGGGGGGCCCAAGAGACCCAGTACTTC.

The CDR3 DNA reads as TGTGCCAGCAGCTTGCTAGGAAACACCATATATTTT. Translating gives CASSLLGNTIYF. This chain connects TRBV5-4 to TRBJ1-3; D is unresolved. This CDR3 region has 12 residues. Trimming left V 1 base short and J 4 bases short, with 3 bases between. In germline, CDR1 is SGHNT, CDR2 YYREEE (reference sequence).

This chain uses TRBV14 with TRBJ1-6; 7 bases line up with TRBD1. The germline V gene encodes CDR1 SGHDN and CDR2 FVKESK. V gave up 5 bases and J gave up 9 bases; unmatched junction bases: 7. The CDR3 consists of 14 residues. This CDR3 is CASSNQGVGSPLHF. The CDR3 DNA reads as TGTGCCAGCAGCAACCAGGGGGTTGGTTCACCCCTCCACTTT.

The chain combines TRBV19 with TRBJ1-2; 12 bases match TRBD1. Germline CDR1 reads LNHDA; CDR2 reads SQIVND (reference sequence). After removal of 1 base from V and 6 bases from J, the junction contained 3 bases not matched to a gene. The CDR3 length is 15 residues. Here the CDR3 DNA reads TGTGCCAGTAGTATAGTGGGGACAGGGGGCCATGGCTACACCTTC. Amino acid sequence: CASSIVGTGGHGYTF.

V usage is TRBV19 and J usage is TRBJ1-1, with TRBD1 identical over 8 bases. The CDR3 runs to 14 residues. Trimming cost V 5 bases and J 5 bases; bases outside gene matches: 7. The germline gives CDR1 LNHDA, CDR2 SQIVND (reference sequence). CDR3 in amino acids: CASSQGARRTEAFF. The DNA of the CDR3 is TGTGCCAGTAGTCAGGGGGCGCGACGAACTGAAGCTTTCTTT.

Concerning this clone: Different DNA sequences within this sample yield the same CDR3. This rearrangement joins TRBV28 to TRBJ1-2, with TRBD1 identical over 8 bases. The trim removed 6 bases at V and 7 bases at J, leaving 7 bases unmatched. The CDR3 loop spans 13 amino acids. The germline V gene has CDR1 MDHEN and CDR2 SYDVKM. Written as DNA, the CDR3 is TGTGCCAGCAGCTTGACAGGGGTCAGTGGCTACACCTTC. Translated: CASSLTGVSGYTF.

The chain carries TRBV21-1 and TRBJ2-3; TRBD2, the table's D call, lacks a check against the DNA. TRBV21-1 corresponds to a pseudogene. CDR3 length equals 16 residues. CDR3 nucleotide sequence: TGTGCCAGCAGCAAAGAAGTAGCGGGAAGCACAGATACGCAGTATTTT. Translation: CASSKEVAGSTDTQYF.

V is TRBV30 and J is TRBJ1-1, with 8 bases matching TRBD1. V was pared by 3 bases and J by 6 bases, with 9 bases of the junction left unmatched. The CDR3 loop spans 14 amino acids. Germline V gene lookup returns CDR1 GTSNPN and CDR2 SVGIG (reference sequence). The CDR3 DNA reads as TGTGCCTGGAGAATGGGACAGGTTGGGGCTGAAGCTTTCTTT. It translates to CAWRMGQVGAEAFF.

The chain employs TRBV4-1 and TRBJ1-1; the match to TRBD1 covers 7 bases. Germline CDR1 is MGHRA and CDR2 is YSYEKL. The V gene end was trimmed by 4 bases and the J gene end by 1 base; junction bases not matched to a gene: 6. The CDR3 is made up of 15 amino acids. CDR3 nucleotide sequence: TGCGCCAGCAGCCTCCATAGGGGGCGGAACACTGAAGCTTTCTTT. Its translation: CASSLHRGRNTEAFF.

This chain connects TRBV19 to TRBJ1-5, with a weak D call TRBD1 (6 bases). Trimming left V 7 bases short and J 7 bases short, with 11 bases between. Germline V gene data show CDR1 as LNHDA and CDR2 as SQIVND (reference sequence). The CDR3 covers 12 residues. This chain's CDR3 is CASTIGQQPQHF. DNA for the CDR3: TGTGCCAGTACCATAGGACAGCAGCCCCAGCATTTT.

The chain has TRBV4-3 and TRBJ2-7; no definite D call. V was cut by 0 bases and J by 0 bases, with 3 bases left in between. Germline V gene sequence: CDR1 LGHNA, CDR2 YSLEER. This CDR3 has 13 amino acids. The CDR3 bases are TGCGCCAGCAGCCAAGACATCTCCTACGAGCAGTACTTC. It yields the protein CASSQDISYEQYF.

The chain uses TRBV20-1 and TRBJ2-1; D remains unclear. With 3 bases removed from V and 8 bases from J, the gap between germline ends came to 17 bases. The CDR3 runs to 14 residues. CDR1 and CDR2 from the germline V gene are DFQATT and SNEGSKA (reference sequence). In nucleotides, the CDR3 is TGCAGTGCTAGTCCCGGCGGCTATATCGATGAGCAGTTCTTC. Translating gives CSASPGGYIDEQFF.

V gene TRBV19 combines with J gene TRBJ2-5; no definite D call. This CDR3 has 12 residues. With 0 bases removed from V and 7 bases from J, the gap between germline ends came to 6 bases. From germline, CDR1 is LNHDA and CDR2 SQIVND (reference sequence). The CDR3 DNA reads TGTGCCAGTAGTATAGATCCGGGGACCCAGTACTTC. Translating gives CASSIDPGTQYF.

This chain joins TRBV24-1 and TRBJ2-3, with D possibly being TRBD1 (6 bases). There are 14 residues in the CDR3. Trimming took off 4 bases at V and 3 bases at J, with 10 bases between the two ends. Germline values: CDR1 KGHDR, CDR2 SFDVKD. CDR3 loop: CATSEATGTDTQYF. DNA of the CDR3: TGTGCCACCAGTGAGGCTACAGGGACAGATACGCAGTATTTT.

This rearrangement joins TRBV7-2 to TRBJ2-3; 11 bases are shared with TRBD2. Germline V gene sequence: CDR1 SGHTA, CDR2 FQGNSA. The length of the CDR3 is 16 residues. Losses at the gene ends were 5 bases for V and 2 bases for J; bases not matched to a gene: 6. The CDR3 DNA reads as TGTGCCAGCAGCACGCGACTAGCGGGATTCACAGATACGCAGTATTTT. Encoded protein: CASSTRLAGFTDTQYF.

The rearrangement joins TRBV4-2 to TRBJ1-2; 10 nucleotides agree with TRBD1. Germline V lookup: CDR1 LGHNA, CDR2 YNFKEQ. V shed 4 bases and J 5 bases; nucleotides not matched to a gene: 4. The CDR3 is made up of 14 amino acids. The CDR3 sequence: CASSPGQGDYGYTF. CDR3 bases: TGTGCCAGCAGCCCCGGACAGGGGGATTATGGCTACACCTTC.

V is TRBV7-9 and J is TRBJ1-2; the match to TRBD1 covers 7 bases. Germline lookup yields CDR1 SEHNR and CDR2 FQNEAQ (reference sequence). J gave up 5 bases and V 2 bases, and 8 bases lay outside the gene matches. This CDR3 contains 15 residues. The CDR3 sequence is CASSLFPPGGYGYTF. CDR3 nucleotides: TGTGCCAGCAGCTTATTCCCCCCAGGGGGGTATGGCTACACCTTC.